The 10 T cell receptor beta chains below come from one sample, sequenced in a study of blood T cell repertoires in COVID-19. Clones were sequenced by immunoSEQ multiplex PCR, and TCRdb holds only the in-frame ones, with some missing. The sample yields around 86,000 clones, less than 85% seen once. Sequencing was performed on peripheral blood. These receptors all come from an older man with acute or convalescent COVID-19.

This chain links TRBV19 with TRBJ2-3, with D tentatively TRBD2 (5 bases). The CDR3 is made up of 16 amino acids. The V end was cut by 2 bases, the J end by 1 base, with 13 bases between. Germline V gene sequence: CDR1 LNHDA, CDR2 SQIVND (reference sequence). CDR3 nucleotides: TGTGCCAGTAGTATAAGGAGCGGCCCAGGCACAGATACGCAGTATTTT. It codes for CASSIRSGPGTDTQYF. Full variable domain (remainder filled in from reference TRBV19 and TRBJ2-3): DGGITQSPKYLFRKEGQNVTLSCEQNLNHDAMYWYRQDPGQGLRLIYYSQIVNDFQKGDIAEGYSVSREKKESFPLTVTSAQKNPTAFYLCASSIRSGPGTDTQYFGPGTRLTVL.

This clone appeared many times. The chain links TRBV7-3 to TRBJ2-7; TRBD2 aligns across 9 bases. Germline CDR1 is SGHTA and CDR2 is FQGTGA. After removal of 1 base from V and 3 bases from J, the junction contained 13 bases not matched to a gene. The CDR3 sequence is 18 residues long. In DNA form, the CDR3 reads TGTGCCAGCAGCTTAAATCCGGCTAGCGGGATTGGAGACTACGAGCAGTACTTC. Protein: CASSLNPASGIGDYEQYF.

V usage is TRBV6-2 or TRBV6-3 and J usage is TRBJ2-3; D ambiguous. The CDR3 consists of 17 residues. Germline loops: CDR1 MNHEY, CDR2 SVGEGT. The V end lost 5 bases, the J end lost 4 bases, and 22 bases lay between the germline ends. DNA for the CDR3: TGTGCCAGCAGTGAGTCCGGGTCCTCAAGATTCCCAGATACGCAGTATTTT. Encoded protein: CASSESGSSRFPDTQYF.

The chain is built from TRBV19 and TRBJ1-2, with D possibly matching TRBD1 (5 bases). The germline V gene has CDR1 LNHDA and CDR2 SQIVND (reference sequence). Trimming removed 3 bases from V and 11 bases from J, with 16 bases in between. CDR3 length: 13 residues. DNA of the CDR3: TGTGCCAGTAGTATCGGCAGGGTACGTGGATACACCTTC. This translates into CASSIGRVRGYTF.

V is TRBV27 and J is TRBJ2-7; maybe TRBD1 (5 bases). V gave up 5 bases and J gave up 3 bases, with 11 bases separating them. Germline CDR1 MNHEY, CDR2 SMNVEV (reference sequence). This CDR3 has 13 amino acids. The CDR3 sequence: CASSPDSLYEQYF. In DNA, the CDR3 is TGTGCCAGCAGTCCCGACAGCCTCTACGAGCAGTACTTC.

The rearrangement joins TRBV18 to TRBJ2-1, with 11 bases fitting TRBD1. The CDR3 extends over 17 amino acids. Germline V gene lookup returns CDR1 KGHSH and CDR2 LQKENI. Trimming removed 2 bases from V and 0 bases from J; junction bases left unmatched: 3. CDR3 in amino acids: CASSPLGTGGSYNEQFF. As DNA, the CDR3 is TGTGCCAGCTCACCATTGGGGACAGGGGGCTCCTACAATGAGCAGTTCTTC.

The chain couples TRBV5-5 to TRBJ2-7; 7 nucleotides agree with TRBD2. CDR3 size: 15 residues. CDR1 and CDR2 (germline): SGHKS, YYEKEE (reference sequence). After removal of 0 bases from V and 0 bases from J, the junction contained 3 bases not matched to a gene. CDR3 loop: CASSLDGTTSYEQYF. In DNA form, the CDR3 reads TGTGCCAGCAGCTTGGACGGGACTACCTCCTACGAGCAGTACTTC. The whole variable domain, remainder taken from reference TRBV5-5 and TRBJ2-7, is DAGVTQSPTHLIKTRGQQVTLRCSPISGHKSVSWYQQVLGQGPQFIFQYYEKEERGRGNFPDRFSARQFPNYSSELNVNALLLGDSALYLCASSLDGTTSYEQYFGPGTRLTVT.

The gene calls are TRBV30 and TRBJ2-5; D not resolved. V lost 5 bases and J 5 bases, leaving 12 bases between the germline ends. This CDR3 contains 12 residues. CDR1 is GTSNPN, CDR2 SVGIG, per germline (reference sequence). The CDR3 coding sequence is TGTGCCTGGGCCCCAAGCCCGGAGACCCAGTACTTC. Amino acid sequence: CAWAPSPETQYF.

The chain employs TRBV19 and TRBJ2-7, with a tentative D call TRBD1 (5 bases). V was clipped by 1 base and J by 3 bases, with 16 bases between them. The CDR3 extends over 16 amino acids. The germline gives CDR1 LNHDA, CDR2 SQIVND (reference sequence). In DNA form, the CDR3 reads TGTGCCAGTAGTATAGGTGGGTCAGGGATAAACTACGAGCAGTACTTC. Its translation: CASSIGGSGINYEQYF.

The CDR3 here is CAWSARTLVEAFF. The CDR3 nucleotides read TGTGCCTGGAGTGCTCGGACATTGGTTGAAGCTTTCTTT. The rearrangement links TRBV30 to TRBJ1-1, with D possibly matching TRBD1 (5 bases). This CDR3 is built from 13 residues. Per germline, CDR1 GTSNPN and CDR2 SVGIG (reference sequence). Trimming left V 1 base short and J 7 bases short, with 13 bases between. The variable domain in full, completed from reference TRBV30 and TRBJ1-1, reads SQTIHQWPATLVQPVGSPLSLECTVEGTSNPNLYWYRQAAGRGLQLLFYSVGIGQISSEVPQNLSASRPQDRQFILSSKKLLLSDSGFYLCAWSARTLVEAFFGQGTRLTVV.